These 11 T cell receptor beta chains share one sample of origin, sequenced in a study of cytomegalovirus exposure and HLA in healthy donors. PCR employed 60 Vbeta and 13 Jbeta primers. Some clones are missing from TCRdb's copy, which holds only in-frame ones; the method was immunoSEQ multiplex PCR. Of under 200,000 clones listed, about three quarters are singletons. Sequencing was carried out using PBMCs. The receptors originated from a man aged 50 to 60 in good health and CMV-seropositive.

This sequence joins TRBV2 and TRBJ2-5, with D perhaps matching TRBD1 (6 bases). Germline-derived CDR1 and CDR2 are SNHLY and FYNNEI. The length of the CDR3 is 14 residues. The V gene lost 0 bases and the J gene lost 7 bases, with 12 bases spanning the gap. The CDR3 reads CASSEAFEGGTQYF. The CDR3 bases are TGTGCCAGCAGTGAAGCATTTGAAGGGGGGACCCAGTACTTC.

A few counts support this clone. The chain combines TRBV5-6 with TRBJ1-2; maybe TRBD1 (5 bases). This CDR3 is 14 amino acids long. V dropped 0 bases and J dropped 8 bases, with 14 bases sitting between them. The V gene's germline CDR1 is SGHDT and CDR2 YYEEEE. The CDR3 loop is CASSLDLGAGGYTF. CDR3 bases: TGTGCCAGCAGCTTGGATCTTGGGGCCGGGGGCTACACCTTC.

Concerning this clone: The junction departs from germline at one end; a sequencing error may be responsible. The sample contains more than one DNA sequence encoding this CDR3. The CDR3 nucleotides are TGCGCCAGCAGAAGGATTAGCGGGGGTCAGGATGAGCAGTTCTTC. Its protein is CASRRISGGQDEQFF. The chain is built from TRBV2 and TRBJ2-1; 9 bases line up with TRBD2. The CDR3 is 15 amino acids. Germline CDR1 is SNHLY and CDR2 is FYNNEI. Using reference TRBV2 and TRBJ2-1 for the parts outside the CDR3, the full variable domain is EPEVTQTPSHQVTQMGQEVILRCVPISNHLYFYWYRQILGQKVEFLVSFYNNEISEKSEIFDDQFSVERPDGSNFTLKIRSTKLEDSAMYFCASRRISGGQDEQFFGPGTRLTVL.

The chain links TRBV6-8 to TRBJ1-4; D possibly corresponds to TRBD1 (5 bases). The CDR3 has 15 amino acids. Trimming shortened V by 4 bases and J by 4 bases, and 13 bases separated the two germline ends. Germline V gene sequence: CDR1 MNHGY, CDR2 SAAAGT. CDR3: CASSSDRRFNEKLFF. CDR3 DNA: TGTGCCAGCAGTTCTGACAGAAGATTTAATGAAAAACTGTTTTTT.

The genes are TRBV18 and TRBJ2-3; the D gene is possibly TRBD2 (6 bases). The CDR3 extends over 15 amino acids. Deletions cut 3 bases from V and 5 bases from J, with 15 bases between. CDR1 and CDR2 (germline): KGHSH, LQKENI. CDR3 nucleotide sequence: TGTGCCAGCTCACCTCGCGGGGTAGCAAGAGATACGCAGTATTTT. It yields the protein CASSPRGVARDTQYF.

The chain joins TRBV14 to TRBJ2-3; TRBD2 might be the D (7 bases). This CDR3 contains 15 residues. Trimming shortened V by 1 base and J by 2 bases, and 10 bases separated the two germline ends. Germline values: CDR1 SGHDN, CDR2 FVKESK. The CDR3 sequence is CASSQGGGYTDTQYF. The CDR3, as DNA: TGTGCCAGCAGCCAAGGGGGGGGCTACACAGATACGCAGTATTTT.

This clone came up a few times. The chain carries TRBV28 and TRBJ1-3; D is undetermined. Per the germline V gene, CDR1 is MDHEN and CDR2 is SYDVKM. The CDR3 contains 14 residues. V lost 10 bases to trimming and J lost 2 bases, with 15 bases between them. Written as DNA, the CDR3 is TGTGCCACCCTCCGAGGAGGGACTGGAAACACCATATATTTT. It encodes CATLRGGTGNTIYF.

The chain joins TRBV29-1 to TRBJ1-2; 9 bases match TRBD1. Germline V CDR1 and CDR2: SQVTM, ANQGSEA. The CDR3 is made up of 14 amino acids. The J segment lost 6 bases and the V segment lost 7 bases, leaving 12 bases of the junction unmatched. This CDR3 reads CSAGTGTGKNGYTF. The CDR3 DNA is TGCAGCGCCGGAACCGGGACAGGGAAGAATGGCTACACCTTC. The whole variable domain, remainder taken from reference TRBV29-1 and TRBJ1-2, is SAVISQKPSRDICQRGTSLTIQCQVDSQVTMMFWYRQQPGQSLTLIATANQGSEATYESGFVIDKFPISRPNLTFSTLTVSNMSPEDSSIYLCSAGTGTGKNGYTFGSGTRLTVV.

This clone was seen more than once but under ten times. The CDR3: CASSRNKQGGQPQHF. The DNA of the CDR3 is TGTGCCAGCTCACGAAATAAACAGGGGGGGCAGCCCCAGCATTTT. The chain couples TRBV18 to TRBJ1-5; 8 bases are shared with TRBD1. CDR3 length: 15 amino acids. Looked up from germline, CDR1 is KGHSH and CDR2 is LQKENI. Germline trimming cut 4 bases from V and 7 bases from J; bases unmatched to any gene: 9. The entire variable domain, with the rest obtained from reference TRBV18 and TRBJ1-5, is as follows: NAGVMQNPRHLVRRRGQEARLRCSPMKGHSHVYWYRQLPEEGLKFMVYLQKENIIDESGMPKERFSAEFPKEGPSILRIQQVVRGDSAAYFCASSRNKQGGQPQHFGDGTRLSIL.

V usage is TRBV28 and J usage is TRBJ1-6; perhaps TRBD1 as D (5 bases). Trimming took off 3 bases at V and 9 bases at J, with 18 bases between the two ends. The CDR3 is 16 amino acids. Germline loops: CDR1 MDHEN, CDR2 SYDVKM. The DNA for the CDR3 is TGTGCCAGCAGTTTGGTCCCAGGGATGGGGTTTTCACCCCTCCACTTT. It translates to CASSLVPGMGFSPLHF.

Only one count was recorded for this clone. The V call is TRBV28, the J call TRBJ1-5, with D perhaps TRBD1 (5 bases). Germline V lookup: CDR1 MDHEN, CDR2 SYDVKM. The CDR3 contains 16 residues. Trimming took off 3 bases at V and 0 bases at J, with 12 bases between the two ends. CDR3 DNA sequence: TGTGCCAGCAGTTTCCCCGGACATTTTAGCAATCAGCCCCAGCATTTT. This translates into CASSFPGHFSNQPQHF.